This TCR beta chain is drawn from a study of response to subunit inactivated influenza vaccine. This clonotype has just a few counts. The germline V gene encodes CDR1 ENHRY and CDR2 SYGVKD. The CDR3 is made up of 12 amino acids. With 11 bases clipped from V and 7 bases from J, the junction kept 7 bases outside the gene matches. TCRdb called the RT-PCR reads again in MiXCR, with one record for every CDR3 protein. The sample includes about 540,000 distinct CDR3 sequences, approximately 24% seen only once; the top ten take 2.5% to 3%. This sample also appeared in a second study, on T cells expressing NK-cell markers. From that report: TCR beta cDNA was made by 5'RACE template switching with UMIs. Roughly 6 donors showed dominant NKG2C+ clonotypes comprising about 1.0-7.5% of their CD8+ T cells.

This chain connects TRBV10-3 to TRBJ2-1, with 8 bases aligning to TRBD2. The TCR was taken from a man aged 50 or older who received an inactivated influenza vaccine. The specimen comprised CD4+ T cells sorted from PBMCs, sampled 11 to 12 days after vaccination. CDR3 in DNA: TGTGCCTCCCAGCGGGAGCAGAATGAGCAGTTCTTC. It is translated as CASQREQNEQFF.